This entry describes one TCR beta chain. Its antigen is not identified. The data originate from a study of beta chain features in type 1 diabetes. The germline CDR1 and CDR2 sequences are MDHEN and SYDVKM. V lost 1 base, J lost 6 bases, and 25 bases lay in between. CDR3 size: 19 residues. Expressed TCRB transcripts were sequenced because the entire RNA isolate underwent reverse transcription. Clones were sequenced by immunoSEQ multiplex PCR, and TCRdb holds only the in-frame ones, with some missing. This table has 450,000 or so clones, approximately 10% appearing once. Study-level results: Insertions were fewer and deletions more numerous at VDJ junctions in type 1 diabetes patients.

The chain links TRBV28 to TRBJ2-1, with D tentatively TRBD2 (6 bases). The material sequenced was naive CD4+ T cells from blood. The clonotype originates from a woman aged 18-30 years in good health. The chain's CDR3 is CASSLFLGGGAGQVNEQFF. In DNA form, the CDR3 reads TGTGCCAGCAGTTTATTCTTGGGTGGTGGGGCGGGGCAAGTCAATGAGCAGTTCTTC. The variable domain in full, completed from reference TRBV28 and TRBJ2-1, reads DVKVTQSSRYLVKRTGEKVFLECVQDMDHENMFWYRQDPGLGLRLIYFSYDVKMKEKGDIPEGYSVSREKKERFSLILESASTNQTSMYLCASSLFLGGGAGQVNEQFFGPGTRLTVL.